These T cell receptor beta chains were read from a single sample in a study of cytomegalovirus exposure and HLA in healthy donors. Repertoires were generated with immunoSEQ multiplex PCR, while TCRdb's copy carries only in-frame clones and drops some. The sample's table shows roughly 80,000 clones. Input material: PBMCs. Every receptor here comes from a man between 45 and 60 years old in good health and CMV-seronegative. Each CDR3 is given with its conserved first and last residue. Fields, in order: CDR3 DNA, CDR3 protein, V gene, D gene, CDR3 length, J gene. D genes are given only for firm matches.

cdr3_nt: TGTGCCAGCAGTTATACCCCCCCGGGCCGGGATGAAGCTTTCTTT; cdr3_aa: CASSYTPPGRDEAFF; v_call: TRBV27; d_call: NA; cdr3_length: 15; j_call: TRBJ1-1
cdr3_nt: TGTGCCAGCAGCCCCACTCGGGGGAGCTCCTACAATGAGCAGTTCTTC; cdr3_aa: CASSPTRGSSYNEQFF; v_call: TRBV11-2; d_call: NA; cdr3_length: 16; j_call: TRBJ2-1
cdr3_nt: TGTGCCAGTACGAGGGCCCCCGGGATAACTAACTATGGCTACACCTTC; cdr3_aa: CASTRAPGITNYGYTF; v_call: TRBV7-9; d_call: NA; cdr3_length: 16; j_call: TRBJ1-2
cdr3_nt: TGTGCCAGCAGTTCACTACAGGGTGCTGGCTACACCTTC; cdr3_aa: CASSSLQGAGYTF; v_call: TRBV27; d_call: NA; cdr3_length: 13; j_call: TRBJ1-2
cdr3_nt: TGTGCCACCAGCAGAGATAGGCAGGGTAGCTACACCTTC; cdr3_aa: CATSRDRQGSYTF; v_call: TRBV15; d_call: NA; cdr3_length: 13; j_call: TRBJ1-2
cdr3_nt: TGTGCCAGCAGCTCGGGGACAGGGGGCTACGAGCAGTACTTC; cdr3_aa: CASSSGTGGYEQYF; v_call: TRBV7-9; d_call: TRBD1; cdr3_length: 14; j_call: TRBJ2-7
cdr3_nt: TGTGCCAGCAGCCGTATAGACTCTGGAAACACCATATATTTT; cdr3_aa: CASSRIDSGNTIYF; v_call: TRBV5-6; d_call: NA; cdr3_length: 14; j_call: TRBJ1-3
cdr3_nt: TGCGCCAGCAGCCAAGATCGTGTCCAGGCCCAGCATTTT; cdr3_aa: CASSQDRVQAQHF; v_call: TRBV4-3; d_call: NA; cdr3_length: 13; j_call: TRBJ1-5
cdr3_nt: TGCGCCAGCAGCTTGCTCGGCGGGGGAGAAGAGACCCAGTACTTC; cdr3_aa: CASSLLGGGEETQYF; v_call: TRBV5-1; d_call: TRBD2; cdr3_length: 15; j_call: TRBJ2-5
cdr3_nt: TGTGCCACCAGCAAAAAGGGGGCGAACTATGGCTACACCTTC; cdr3_aa: CATSKKGANYGYTF; v_call: TRBV15; d_call: TRBD1; cdr3_length: 14; j_call: TRBJ1-2
cdr3_nt: TGTGCCAGCAGTGCCCTACAGGGGTACTGGTCCTACGAGCAGTTCTTC; cdr3_aa: CASSALQGYWSYEQFF; v_call: TRBV28; d_call: TRBD1; cdr3_length: 16; j_call: TRBJ2-1
cdr3_nt: TGTGCCAGCAGTTTTCCCCCACGGGGAGGCAATCAGCCCCAGCATTTT; cdr3_aa: CASSFPPRGGNQPQHF; v_call: TRBV28; d_call: NA; cdr3_length: 16; j_call: TRBJ1-5
cdr3_nt: TGTGCCAGCAGTTCGGGGGGGTTCTATGGCTACACCTTC; cdr3_aa: CASSSGGFYGYTF; v_call: TRBV6-5; d_call: NA; cdr3_length: 13; j_call: TRBJ1-2
cdr3_nt: TGCGCCAGCAGCTTAACGGCTAGCGGGGGGGCTTGGAATGAGCAGTTCTTC; cdr3_aa: CASSLTASGGAWNEQFF; v_call: TRBV5-1; d_call: TRBD2; cdr3_length: 17; j_call: TRBJ2-1
cdr3_nt: TGCAGCGTTGAAGATAGCGGGGGGCCCTCCTACGAGCAGTACTTC; cdr3_aa: CSVEDSGGPSYEQYF; v_call: TRBV29-1; d_call: TRBD2; cdr3_length: 15; j_call: TRBJ2-7
cdr3_nt: TGTGCCAGCTCACCGTCGACTAGCGGGGCAAATGAGCAGTTCTTC; cdr3_aa: CASSPSTSGANEQFF; v_call: TRBV18; d_call: TRBD2; cdr3_length: 15; j_call: TRBJ2-1
cdr3_nt: TGTGCCAGCAGTCAGGGTAATAATTCACCCCTCCACTTT; cdr3_aa: CASSQGNNSPLHF; v_call: TRBV28; d_call: NA; cdr3_length: 13; j_call: TRBJ1-6
cdr3_nt: TGTGCCAGCAGTGAAGGGGACAGGACGCCGCCAGTAGCTGGCTACACCTTC; cdr3_aa: CASSEGDRTPPVAGYTF; v_call: TRBV6-1; d_call: TRBD1; cdr3_length: 17; j_call: TRBJ1-2
cdr3_nt: TGTGCCAGTAGCCTCGGGACAGGGGAGCACTATGGCTACACCTTC; cdr3_aa: CASSLGTGEHYGYTF; v_call: TRBV19; d_call: TRBD1; cdr3_length: 15; j_call: TRBJ1-2
cdr3_nt: TGTGCCATCAGTGCAGATAACTATGGCTACACCTTC; cdr3_aa: CAISADNYGYTF; v_call: TRBV10-3; d_call: NA; cdr3_length: 12; j_call: TRBJ1-2
cdr3_nt: TGTGCCAGTACCCCTACAGGGGGCCATGGCTACACCTTC; cdr3_aa: CASTPTGGHGYTF; v_call: TRBV19; d_call: TRBD1; cdr3_length: 13; j_call: TRBJ1-2
cdr3_nt: TGTGCCACCCGCGGGGCTAGCGGGGGGGCTGAGCAGTTCTTC; cdr3_aa: CATRGASGGAEQFF; v_call: TRBV6-6; d_call: TRBD2; cdr3_length: 14; j_call: TRBJ2-1
cdr3_nt: TGTGCCAGCAGTTCGGGACAGGACAAGGAGACCCAGTACTTC; cdr3_aa: CASSSGQDKETQYF; v_call: TRBV27; d_call: TRBD1; cdr3_length: 14; j_call: TRBJ2-5
cdr3_nt: TGTGCCAGCAGCGATACAGGATATACTGAAGCTTTCTTT; cdr3_aa: CASSDTGYTEAFF; v_call: TRBV2; d_call: NA; cdr3_length: 13; j_call: TRBJ1-1
cdr3_nt: TGTGCCAGTAGGCGGTCTGTAGGTTCACCCCTCCACTTT; cdr3_aa: CASRRSVGSPLHF; v_call: TRBV19; d_call: NA; cdr3_length: 13; j_call: TRBJ1-6
cdr3_nt: TGTGCCAGTAGTAATAAGGGGGGGGTCGTCAATGAGCAGTTCTTC; cdr3_aa: CASSNKGGVVNEQFF; v_call: TRBV19; d_call: NA; cdr3_length: 15; j_call: TRBJ2-1
cdr3_nt: TGTGCCAGTAGTTCCCAAACTGGTGGGGGGAATGAAAAACTGTTTTTT; cdr3_aa: CASSSQTGGGNEKLFF; v_call: TRBV19; d_call: NA; cdr3_length: 16; j_call: TRBJ1-4
cdr3_nt: TGTGCCAGCTCACCGGCTCGGACAAGGGATACGCAGTATTTT; cdr3_aa: CASSPARTRDTQYF; v_call: TRBV18; d_call: NA; cdr3_length: 14; j_call: TRBJ2-3
cdr3_nt: TGTGCCAGCAGCTTAGGGTACGGAGTGGGAGAGGCTGAAAAACTGTTTTTT; cdr3_aa: CASSLGYGVGEAEKLFF; v_call: TRBV7-9; d_call: NA; cdr3_length: 17; j_call: TRBJ1-4
cdr3_nt: TGTGCCAGCAGTTTCCTCCGGGACAGGATGTCACCCCTCCACTTT; cdr3_aa: CASSFLRDRMSPLHF; v_call: TRBV27; d_call: TRBD1; cdr3_length: 15; j_call: TRBJ1-6
cdr3_nt: TGTGCCAGCAGCTTAGTGGGGGCGGGGGGGCTAGAGACCCAGTACTTC; cdr3_aa: CASSLVGAGGLETQYF; v_call: TRBV7-2; d_call: TRBD2; cdr3_length: 16; j_call: TRBJ2-5
cdr3_nt: TGTGCCAGCAGCTCAGGCTGGGGGGTCTACGAGCAGTACTTC; cdr3_aa: CASSSGWGVYEQYF; v_call: TRBV5-5; d_call: NA; cdr3_length: 14; j_call: TRBJ2-7
cdr3_nt: TGTGCCAGCTCCCTAGCGGCTGAGACCCAGTACTTC; cdr3_aa: CASSLAAETQYF; v_call: TRBV28; d_call: TRBD2; cdr3_length: 12; j_call: TRBJ2-5
cdr3_nt: TGTGCCGGCAGCGTAGGCAGGGTTGCCGAGACCCAGTACTTC; cdr3_aa: CAGSVGRVAETQYF; v_call: TRBV9; d_call: NA; cdr3_length: 14; j_call: TRBJ2-5
cdr3_nt: TGTGCCATCAGTGAGAGGAGACAGGGGGGCCACGAGCAGTACTTC; cdr3_aa: CAISERRQGGHEQYF; v_call: TRBV10-3; d_call: TRBD1; cdr3_length: 15; j_call: TRBJ2-7
cdr3_nt: TGTGCCTGGAGTAACAGGTTTAATGAAAAACTGTTTTTT; cdr3_aa: CAWSNRFNEKLFF; v_call: TRBV30; d_call: NA; cdr3_length: 13; j_call: TRBJ1-4
cdr3_nt: TGTGCCAGCAGTCCCGGGGGACAGCTAAACACTGAAGCTTTCTTT; cdr3_aa: CASSPGGQLNTEAFF; v_call: TRBV28; d_call: TRBD1; cdr3_length: 15; j_call: TRBJ1-1
cdr3_nt: TGCGCCAGCAGAAGGACAGATCTAACCTACGAGCAGTACTTC; cdr3_aa: CASRRTDLTYEQYF; v_call: TRBV10-2; d_call: NA; cdr3_length: 14; j_call: TRBJ2-7
cdr3_nt: TGCGCCAGCAGCCTCACATCGGGGGGGAGTGGCTACACCTTC; cdr3_aa: CASSLTSGGSGYTF; v_call: TRBV4-3; d_call: NA; cdr3_length: 14; j_call: TRBJ1-2
cdr3_nt: TGTGCCACCAGGGGGACAGCAGAAGAGACCCAGTACTTC; cdr3_aa: CATRGTAEETQYF; v_call: TRBV15; d_call: TRBD1; cdr3_length: 13; j_call: TRBJ2-5
cdr3_nt: TGTGCCAGCAGTTACCTTTGGACACGACATGAAAAACTGTTTTTT; cdr3_aa: CASSYLWTRHEKLFF; v_call: TRBV6-5; d_call: NA; cdr3_length: 15; j_call: TRBJ1-4